The 3 T cell receptor beta chains below were found in one sample sequenced in a study of shared T cell receptors in the human thymus. Here immunoSEQ multiplex PCR was the method, and the copy in TCRdb shows in-frame clones only, minus some. The repertoire holds hundreds of thousands of clones, with roughly 90% as singletons. This same sample was also taken into another study, of human thymus T cells.

The sequenced sample was thymocytes. These receptors were taken from a boy in the first two years of life with a congenital heart defect.

The CDR3, as DNA: TGCGCCAGCAGCCAAGATCTAGCGGGGCGCGGGAATACGCAGTATTTT. This translates into CASSQDLAGRGNTQYF. The chain combines TRBV4-1 with TRBJ2-3; 9 nucleotides align to TRBD2. This CDR3 has 16 amino acids. Germline V lookup: CDR1 MGHRA, CDR2 YSYEKL. Trimming removed 0 bases from V and 7 bases from J; junction bases left unmatched: 8.

The chain is built from TRBV12-1 and TRBJ1-5; the D call TRBD1 from the table was never checked on the DNA. TRBV12-1 represents a pseudogene. This CDR3 comprises 11 residues. CDR3 bases: TGTGCCAGCCTGACAAGACAGCCCCAGCATTTT. Amino acid sequence: CASLTRQPQHF.

The CDR3 here is CASSNNRDLYEQYF. CDR3 bases: TGTGCCAGCAGCAACAACAGAGACCTATACGAGCAGTACTTC. The rearrangement links TRBV21-1 to TRBJ2-7; the table names TRBD1, a call not compared with the DNA. TRBV21-1 is designated a pseudogene. The CDR3 runs 14 residues.